These T cell receptor beta chains were read from a single sample in a study of blood T cell repertoires in COVID-19. The repertoire was sequenced with immunoSEQ multiplex PCR; TCRdb's copy has only in-frame clones and lacks some. The sample shows 150,000 to 200,000 clones, around three quarters of them seen only once. The sequencing sample was made of PBMCs or T cells enriched from blood (not recorded which). These receptors were taken from a woman in her forties or fifties with acute COVID-19. CDR3s include the opening cysteine and the closing phenylalanine or tryptophan. The D gene is left open where the match is weak.

TRBV18 TRBD1 CASSQTGQMNTEAFF
TRBV20-1 . CSASTPGQSYGYTF
TRBV28 TRBD1 CASSTDITRDRADYGYTF
TRBV18 . CASSLSDSYYNEQFF
TRBV5-1 TRBD1 CASSSEGTGQGYGYTF
TRBV16 . CASSQYGGAANYGYTF
TRBV9 . CASSFSRGTEAFF
TRBV7-2 . CASSTFDPPARETQYF
TRBV5-1 TRBD2 CASTLGTTEETQYF
TRBV6-5 TRBD1 CASSRDRVNTEAFF
TRBV28 TRBD1 CASRLQGRRYYGYTF
TRBV19 TRBD1 CASSIGTASPWYF
TRBV11-2 TRBD1 CASSLLRPGTVVHNEQFF
TRBV11-3 . CASSLSRGRYNEQFF
TRBV2 TRBD2 CASSQGLAVGAQYF
TRBV6-5 TRBD1 CASRPPQGRTQPQHF
TRBV7-3 TRBD1 CASSRQGYVEAFF
TRBV24-1 TRBD1 CATSDRGPGTGLRDNQPQHF
TRBV25-1 TRBD1 CASSRQGHYGYTF
TRBV11-2 . CAISTRGNYGYTF
TRBV6-4 TRBD1 CASSPGQELYGYTF
TRBV4-2 TRBD1 CASSVLFGQANTGELFF
TRBV6-2/TRBV6-3 TRBD1 CASSHNTLGQGRSPLHF